The clone carrying this T cell receptor beta chain was counted only a few times. The data stem from a study of blood T cells in healthy people across ages. There are 15 residues in the CDR3. CDR1 MNHEY and CDR2 SVGAGI come from the germline V gene. With 6 bases clipped from V and 5 bases from J, the junction kept 10 bases outside the gene matches. A second 7 to 11 cycle PCR used barcoded and J-beta primers. TCRdb processed the 5' RACE reads anew with MiXCR; each CDR3 protein has one entry. The data contain about 640,000 distinct CDR3 sequences, approximately 30% of them singletons. Staff drew roughly 10 milliliters of peripheral blood from each donor.

This sequence originates from a woman of 80 years or more in good health. The specimen sequenced was blood. The J gene is TRBJ1-3, the V gene TRBV6-5, with 7 bases that match TRBD1. The CDR3 loop reads CASRRDRAERNTIYF. DNA for the CDR3: TGTGCCAGCAGACGCGACAGGGCCGAGAGAAACACCATATATTTT.